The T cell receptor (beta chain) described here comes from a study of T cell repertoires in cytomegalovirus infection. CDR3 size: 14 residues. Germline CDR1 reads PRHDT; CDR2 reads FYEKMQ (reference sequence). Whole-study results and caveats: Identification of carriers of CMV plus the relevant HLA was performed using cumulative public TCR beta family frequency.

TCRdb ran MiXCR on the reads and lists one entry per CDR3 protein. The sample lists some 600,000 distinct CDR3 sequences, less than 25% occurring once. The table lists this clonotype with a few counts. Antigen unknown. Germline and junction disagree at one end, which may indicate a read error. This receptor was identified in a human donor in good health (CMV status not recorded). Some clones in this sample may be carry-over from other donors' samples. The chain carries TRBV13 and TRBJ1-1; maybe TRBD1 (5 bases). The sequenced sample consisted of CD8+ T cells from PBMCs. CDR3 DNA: TGTGCCAGCAGCGATACCGGGGCCATCACGGAAGTGATCTTT. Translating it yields CASSDTGAITEVIF.